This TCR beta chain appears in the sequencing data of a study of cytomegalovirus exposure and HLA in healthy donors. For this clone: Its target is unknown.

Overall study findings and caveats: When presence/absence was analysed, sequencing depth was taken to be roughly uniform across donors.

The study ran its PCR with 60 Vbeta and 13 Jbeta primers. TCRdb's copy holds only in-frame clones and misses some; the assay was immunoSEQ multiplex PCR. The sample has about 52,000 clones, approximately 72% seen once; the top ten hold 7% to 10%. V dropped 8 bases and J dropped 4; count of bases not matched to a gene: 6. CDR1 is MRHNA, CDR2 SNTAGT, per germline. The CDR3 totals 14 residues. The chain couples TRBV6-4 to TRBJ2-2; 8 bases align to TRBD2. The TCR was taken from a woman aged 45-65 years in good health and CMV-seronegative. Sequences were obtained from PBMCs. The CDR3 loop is CASRREGSTGELFF. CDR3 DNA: TGTGCCAGCCGACGGGAGGGGAGCACCGGGGAGCTGTTTTTT.